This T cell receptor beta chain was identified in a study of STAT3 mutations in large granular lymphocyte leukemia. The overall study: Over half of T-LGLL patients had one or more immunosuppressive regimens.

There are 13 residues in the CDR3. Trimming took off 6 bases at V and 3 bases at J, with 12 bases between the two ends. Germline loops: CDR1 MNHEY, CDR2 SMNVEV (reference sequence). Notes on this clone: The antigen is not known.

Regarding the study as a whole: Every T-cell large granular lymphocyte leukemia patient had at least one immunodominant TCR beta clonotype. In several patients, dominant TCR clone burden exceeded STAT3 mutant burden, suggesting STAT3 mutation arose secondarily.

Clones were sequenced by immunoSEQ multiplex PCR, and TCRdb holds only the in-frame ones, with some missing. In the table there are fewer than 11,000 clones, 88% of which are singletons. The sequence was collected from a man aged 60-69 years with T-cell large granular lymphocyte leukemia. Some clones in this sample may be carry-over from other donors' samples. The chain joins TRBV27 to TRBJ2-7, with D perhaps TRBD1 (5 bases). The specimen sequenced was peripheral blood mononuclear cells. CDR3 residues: CASSLTAFYEQYF. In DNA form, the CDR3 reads TGTGCCAGCAGCCTGACAGCTTTCTACGAGCAGTACTTC.